This T cell receptor beta chain was documented in a study of shared T cell receptors in the human thymus. Sequencing used immunoSEQ multiplex PCR; TCRdb keeps in-frame clones, though not all of them. This table has roughly 660,000 clones, around 89% appearing once. V lost 5 bases to trimming and J lost 4 bases, with 12 bases between them. CDR3 size: 14 residues. Germline values: CDR1 MGHDK, CDR2 SYGVNS. The same data also went into a second study, on human thymus T cells. From that paper: Donation came from healthy Finnish infants having corrective surgery for congenital heart defects. Corrective heart surgery yielded the resections from which the thymus tissue came. It looked as if thymic and blood repertoires used V and J genes in a biased way.

The receptor comes from a boy under two years old with a congenital heart defect. The chain joins TRBV25-1 to TRBJ1-5, with a possible D match to TRBD1 (6 bases). What was sequenced was thymocytes. CDR3 DNA sequence: TGTGCCAGCAGTATCCAGGGGAGTAATCAGCCCCAGCATTTT. Translated, it gives CASSIQGSNQPQHF. Based on the CDR3 plus reference TRBV25-1 and TRBJ1-5, the full variable domain is EADIYQTPRYLVIGTGKKITLECSQTMGHDKMYWYQQDPGMELHLIHYSYGVNSTEKGDLSSESTVSRIRTEHFPLTLESARPSHTSQYLCASSIQGSNQPQHFGDGTRLSIL.